The sequence of this T cell receptor (beta chain) was determined in a study of monozygotic twins with inflammatory bowel disease. Regarding the study as a whole: Neither one strong signal nor one clonotype associated with IBD was supported. Healthy co-twins showed greater TCRbeta diversity (inverse Simpson) than IBD patients.

The CDR3 is 13 amino acids. In germline, CDR1 is SGHAT, CDR2 FQNNGV. The template-switching step introduced UMIs that carried a 6-nucleotide sample barcode. TCRdb reprocessed the 5' RACE reads and keeps a single row for each CDR3 protein, giving no DNA. In all, the sample yields about 140,000 distinct CDR3 sequences. One blood sample of approximately 2.7 ml was taken from each donor. Points on this clonotype: Its antigen is unknown.

The source of this sequence is a human donor with ulcerative colitis or Crohn's disease, or a healthy co-twin of an affected twin (not recorded which). The chain couples TRBV11-2 to TRBJ2-7; TCRdb reports TRBD1, a call that lacks DNA to check it against. The sample consisted of blood. CDR3 amino acids: CAISDRGTYEQYF.